The next 23 T cell receptor beta chains were all read from a single sample in a study of blood T cell repertoires in COVID-19. Measured with immunoSEQ multiplex PCR; TCRdb has only the in-frame clones, and not every one. In the table there are some 37,000 clones, about 86% of which are singletons. Sequencing was performed on peripheral blood. All receptors derive from a man between 50 and 59 years old in a cohort sampled during active COVID-19.

The chain uses TRBV13 and TRBJ1-2; TRBD1 agrees at 11 bases. V dropped 5 bases and J dropped 4; count of bases not matched to a gene: 6. This CDR3 comprises 15 residues. Germline V lookup: CDR1 PRHDT, CDR2 FYEKMQ (reference sequence). The chain's CDR3 is CASSDGTGGLYGYTF. In nucleotides, the CDR3 is TGTGCCAGCAGCGACGGGACAGGGGGACTCTATGGCTACACCTTC.

In its sample, this clone was seen once. This chain uses TRBV2 with TRBJ1-1, with 9 bases that match TRBD1. CDR1 and CDR2 (germline): SNHLY, FYNNEI. V shed 5 bases and J 2 bases; nucleotides not matched to a gene: 12. This CDR3 has 17 residues. The CDR3, as DNA: TGTGCCAGCAGTTCCTACCGGGACAGGGAGTCTAACACTGAAGCTTTCTTT. It encodes CASSSYRDRESNTEAFF.

The chain couples TRBV9 to TRBJ2-3; 9 positions match TRBD2. The CDR3 is made up of 16 amino acids. Per germline, CDR1 SGDLS and CDR2 YYNGEE. Trimming removed 0 bases from V and 4 bases from J; junction bases left unmatched: 6. The DNA for the CDR3 is TGTGCCAGCAGCGTAGTCGGTAGCGGGAGCGCAGATACGCAGTATTTT. Translating it yields CASSVVGSGSADTQYF.

The V and J genes are TRBV13 and TRBJ2-3; 7 bases are a match to TRBD2. CDR3 length equals 15 residues. The junction had 9 bases not matched to a gene; V was cut back by 5 bases and J by 4 bases. Germline V lookup: CDR1 PRHDT, CDR2 FYEKMQ (reference sequence). CDR3 nucleotides: TGTGCCAGCAGCCCCGGACTAGGTTCGTCAGATACGCAGTATTTT. Translating gives CASSPGLGSSDTQYF.

This chain connects TRBV25-1 to TRBJ1-1; maybe TRBD1 (6 bases). V gave up 4 bases and J gave up 4 bases, with 13 bases separating them. CDR1 is MGHDK, CDR2 SYGVNS, per germline. The CDR3 covers 14 residues. The CDR3 DNA follows: TGTGCCAGCAGTGTAAAAACAGGGCGCACTGAAGCTTTCTTT. Translation: CASSVKTGRTEAFF.

This sequence joins TRBV7-6 and TRBJ2-5, with TRBD2 as a possible D gene (6 bases). Trimming shortened V by 2 bases and J by 2 bases, and 15 bases separated the two germline ends. The length of the CDR3 is 16 residues. Germline V gene data show CDR1 as SGHVS and CDR2 as FNYEAQ. DNA of the CDR3: TGTGCCAGCAGCTTAATGGCGGGGAGTGGTCAAGAGACCCAGTACTTC. This sequence encodes CASSLMAGSGQETQYF.

This chain uses TRBV6-5 with TRBJ1-5; 7 bases map to TRBD1. The germline V gene has CDR1 MNHEY and CDR2 SVGAGI. This CDR3 has 15 amino acids. With 7 bases clipped from V and 5 bases from J, the junction kept 11 bases outside the gene matches. For the CDR3, the DNA is TGTGCCAGCACCCAAGTCAGGGACAGATATCAGCCCCAGCATTTT. It translates to CASTQVRDRYQPQHF.

The V and J genes are TRBV6-5 and TRBJ2-1, with 7 bases fitting TRBD1. The CDR3 has 14 amino acids. Germline V CDR1 and CDR2: MNHEY, SVGAGI. The junction had 9 bases not matched to a gene; V was cut back by 10 bases and J by 3 bases. CDR3 residues: CATIRDRNYNEQFF. CDR3 in DNA: TGTGCCACCATAAGGGACAGAAACTACAATGAGCAGTTCTTC.

This clone has only a few counts. Other DNA sequences in the same sample also yield this CDR3. The chain employs TRBV6-5 and TRBJ2-5, with TRBD1 as a possible D gene (6 bases). V gave up 6 bases and J gave up 5 bases, with 16 bases separating them. Germline CDR1 is MNHEY and CDR2 is SVGAGI. The CDR3 spans 14 residues. The CDR3 sequence: CASSPVHQGETQYF. The CDR3 DNA reads as TGTGCCAGCAGCCCGGTGCACCAGGGGGAGACCCAGTACTTC.

This clone occurred once. This chain joins TRBV12-3 or TRBV12-4 and TRBJ1-1; D is unresolved. V was pared by 5 bases and J by 0 bases, with 7 bases between. The CDR3 runs 13 residues. The CDR3 DNA reads as TGTGCCAGCAGTCTCACAGTGAACACTGAAGCTTTCTTT. Its translation: CASSLTVNTEAFF.

This sequence joins TRBV6-5 and TRBJ1-6; unclear D gene. The length of the CDR3 is 13 residues. The V end was cut by 7 bases, the J end by 6 bases, with 10 bases between. The germline gives CDR1 MNHEY, CDR2 SVGAGI. This CDR3 reads CASTLVTNSPLHF. As DNA, the CDR3 is TGTGCCAGCACCCTAGTCACTAATTCACCCCTCCACTTT.

V and J are TRBV7-2 and TRBJ1-5; no definite D call. The CDR3 consists of 16 residues. Germline CDR1 reads SGHTA; CDR2 reads FQGNSA. Trimming stripped 1 base from V and 0 bases from J, with 10 bases between. DNA of the CDR3: TGTGCCAGCAGCTTAGAAGGCACTACTAGCAATCAGCCCCAGCATTTT. Residues: CASSLEGTTSNQPQHF.

This chain uses TRBV5-8 with TRBJ2-7, with D unclear. From germline, CDR1 is SGHTS and CDR2 YDEGEE. V was clipped by 7 bases and J by 4 bases, with 24 bases between them. The CDR3 totals 16 residues. Here the CDR3 reads CASVYRLATVHYEQYV. CDR3 DNA: TGTGCCAGCGTCTACCGTCTCGCAACGGTCCATTACGAGCAGTACGTC.

The chain carries TRBV7-9 and TRBJ2-1; a possible D gene is TRBD2 (5 bases). CDR3 length: 16 amino acids. Germline CDR1 reads SEHNR; CDR2 reads FQNEAQ (reference sequence). V was clipped by 6 bases and J by 5 bases, with 20 bases between them. For the CDR3, the DNA is TGTGCCAGCAGTTTCTCCAAGAGGGAGTTTAACAATGAGCAGTTCTTC. As protein: CASSFSKREFNNEQFF.

DNA for the CDR3: TGTGCCAGCAGCCAAGTAAACAGTCCTGGAAACACCATATATTTT. This translates into CASSQVNSPGNTIYF. The chain joins TRBV14 to TRBJ1-3; no clear D. Germline lookup yields CDR1 SGHDN and CDR2 FVKESK. The V end was cut by 1 base, the J end by 2 bases, with 9 bases between. The CDR3 is made up of 15 amino acids.

The genes are TRBV7-6 and TRBJ2-1; D gene unclear. This CDR3 is built from 17 residues. Trimming removed 1 base from V and 0 bases from J, with 13 bases in between. Germline lookup yields CDR1 SGHVS and CDR2 FNYEAQ. This CDR3 reads CASSLEAELSSYNEQFF. Here the CDR3 DNA reads TGTGCCAGCAGCTTAGAAGCTGAGCTTAGCTCCTACAATGAGCAGTTCTTC.

The V and J genes are TRBV19 and TRBJ1-1; D not certain. Trimming stripped 4 bases from V and 0 bases from J, with 15 bases between. Germline assignment: CDR1 LNHDA and CDR2 SQIVND (reference sequence). The CDR3 totals 16 residues. The CDR3 nucleotides are TGTGCCAGTAGTACCCCGGGGAGGCAGATGAACACTGAAGCTTTCTTT. Translating gives CASSTPGRQMNTEAFF.

This chain links TRBV12-3 or TRBV12-4 with TRBJ2-5; D unresolved. The CDR3 totals 12 residues. Deletions cut 2 bases from V and 5 bases from J, with 6 bases between. CDR3 sequence reads: CASSLFRETQYF. The CDR3 DNA sequence: TGTGCCAGCAGTTTATTCAGGGAGACCCAGTACTTC.

This clone was seen more than once but under ten times. V is TRBV11-3 and J is TRBJ1-1, with D perhaps TRBD1 (5 bases). Germline V gives CDR1 SGHNT, CDR2 YENEEA. Trimming stripped 5 bases from V and 4 bases from J, with 20 bases between. The CDR3 covers 16 residues. Here the CDR3 reads CASSPPFGGSGTEAFF. CDR3 DNA: TGTGCCAGCAGCCCGCCATTCGGGGGGTCGGGCACTGAAGCTTTCTTT.

V and J are TRBV5-1 and TRBJ2-3, with D perhaps TRBD1 (6 bases). CDR3 length: 17 residues. Germline V gene sequence: CDR1 SGHRS, CDR2 YFSETQ. With 0 bases removed from V and 0 bases from J, the gap between germline ends came to 14 bases. The CDR3 here is CASSLGAGAVSTDTQYF. CDR3 sequence (DNA): TGCGCCAGCAGCTTGGGGGCAGGGGCCGTTAGCACAGATACGCAGTATTTT. The full variable domain, in which reference TRBV5-1 and TRBJ2-3 provide the parts outside the CDR3, is KAGVTQTPRYLIKTRGQQVTLSCSPISGHRSVSWYQQTPGQGLQFLFEYFSETQRNKGNFPGRFSGRQFSNSRSEMNVSTLELGDSALYLCASSLGAGAVSTDTQYFGPGTRLTVL.

The CDR3 spells CASSEESGDTQYF. The DNA for the CDR3 is TGTGCCAGCAGTGAAGAAAGCGGAGATACGCAGTATTTT. V usage is TRBV2 and J usage is TRBJ2-3, with D perhaps matching TRBD2 (5 bases). CDR1 SNHLY and CDR2 FYNNEI come from the germline V gene. Trimming removed 1 base at V and 5 bases at J, with 7 bases between. The CDR3 runs to 13 residues.

This sequence joins TRBV4-1 and TRBJ1-3, with TRBD1 matching 8 bases. The germline CDR1 and CDR2 sequences are MGHRA and YSYEKL. The CDR3 totals 13 residues. V trimming: 0 bases; J trimming: 11 bases; junction bases outside the gene matches: 3. CDR3 in amino acids: CASSQEATGAIYF. Written as DNA, the CDR3 is TGCGCCAGCAGCCAAGAAGCGACAGGGGCCATATATTTT.

This clone was seen just once. This chain links TRBV7-8 with TRBJ2-1, with D uncertain. The CDR3 runs 13 residues. Germline V CDR1 and CDR2: SGHVS, FQNEAQ. The ends were cut back, 1 base at V and 4 bases at J, with 5 bases in the middle. The CDR3 bases are TGTGCCAGCAGCTTAGGGAGATACAATGAGCAGTTCTTC. Residues: CASSLGRYNEQFF.